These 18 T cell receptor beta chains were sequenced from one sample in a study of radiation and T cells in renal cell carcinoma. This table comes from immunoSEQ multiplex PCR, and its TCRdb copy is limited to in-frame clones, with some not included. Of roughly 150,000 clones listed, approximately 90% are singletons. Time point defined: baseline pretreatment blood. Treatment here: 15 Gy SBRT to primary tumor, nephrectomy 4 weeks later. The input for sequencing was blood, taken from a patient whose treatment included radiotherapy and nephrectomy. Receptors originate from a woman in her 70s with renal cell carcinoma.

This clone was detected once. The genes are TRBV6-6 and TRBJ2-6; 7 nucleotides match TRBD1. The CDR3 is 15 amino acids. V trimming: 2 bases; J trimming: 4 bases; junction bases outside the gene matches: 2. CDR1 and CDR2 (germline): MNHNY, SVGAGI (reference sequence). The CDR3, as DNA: TGTGCCAGCAGTTACACAGGGGCAGGGGCCAACGTCCTGACTTTC. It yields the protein CASSYTGAGANVLTF.

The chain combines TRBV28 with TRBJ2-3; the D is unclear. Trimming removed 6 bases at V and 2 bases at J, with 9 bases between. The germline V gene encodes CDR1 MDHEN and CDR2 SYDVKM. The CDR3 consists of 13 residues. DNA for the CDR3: TGTGCCAGCAGGGACCCCGACACAGATACGCAGTATTTT. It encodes CASRDPDTDTQYF.

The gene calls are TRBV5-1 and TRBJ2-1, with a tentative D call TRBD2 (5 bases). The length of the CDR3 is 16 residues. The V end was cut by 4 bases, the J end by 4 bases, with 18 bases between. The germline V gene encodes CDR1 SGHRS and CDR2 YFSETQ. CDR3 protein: CASSLRTGTLYNEQFF. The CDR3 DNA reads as TGCGCCAGCAGCCTACGGACGGGAACTCTGTACAATGAGCAGTTCTTC.

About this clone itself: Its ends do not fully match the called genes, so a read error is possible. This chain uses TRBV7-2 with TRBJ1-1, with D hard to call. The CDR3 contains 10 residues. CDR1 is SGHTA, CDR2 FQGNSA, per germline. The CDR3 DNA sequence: TGTGCCAGCAGCTCACCCGACCCACTCTTT. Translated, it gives CASSSPDPLF.

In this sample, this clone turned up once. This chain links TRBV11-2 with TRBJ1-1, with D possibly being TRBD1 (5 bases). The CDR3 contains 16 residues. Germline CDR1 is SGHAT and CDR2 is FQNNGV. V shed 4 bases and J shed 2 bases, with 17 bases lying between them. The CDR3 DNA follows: TGTGCCAGCAGCTCCCAGGGTGGACGAAGTAACACTGAAGCTTTCTTT. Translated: CASSSQGGRSNTEAFF.

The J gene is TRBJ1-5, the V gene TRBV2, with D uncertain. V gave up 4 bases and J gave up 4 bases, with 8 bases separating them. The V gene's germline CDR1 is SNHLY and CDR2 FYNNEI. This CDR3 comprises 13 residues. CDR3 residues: CASSVSFNQPQHF. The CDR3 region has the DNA TGTGCCAGCAGTGTAAGCTTTAATCAGCCCCAGCATTTT.

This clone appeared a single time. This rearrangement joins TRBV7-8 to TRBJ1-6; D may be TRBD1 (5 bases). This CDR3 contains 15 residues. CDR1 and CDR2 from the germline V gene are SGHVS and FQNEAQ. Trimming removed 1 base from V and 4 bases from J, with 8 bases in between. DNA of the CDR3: TGTGCCAGCAGCTTAGAGACAGCTTATAATTCACCCCTCCACTTT. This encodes CASSLETAYNSPLHF.

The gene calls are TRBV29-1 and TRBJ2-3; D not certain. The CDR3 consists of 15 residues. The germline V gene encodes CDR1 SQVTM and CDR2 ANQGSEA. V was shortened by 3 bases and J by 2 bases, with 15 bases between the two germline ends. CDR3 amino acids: CSVEYAALPTDTQYF. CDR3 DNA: TGCAGCGTTGAGTACGCAGCCCTCCCCACAGATACGCAGTATTTT.

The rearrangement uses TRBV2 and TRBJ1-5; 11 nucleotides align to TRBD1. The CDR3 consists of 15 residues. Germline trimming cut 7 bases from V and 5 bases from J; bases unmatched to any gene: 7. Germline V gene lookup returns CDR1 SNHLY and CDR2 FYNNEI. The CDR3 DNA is TGTGCCAGCAAGGTGGGACAGGGGGAAGATCAGCCCCAGCATTTT. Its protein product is CASKVGQGEDQPQHF.

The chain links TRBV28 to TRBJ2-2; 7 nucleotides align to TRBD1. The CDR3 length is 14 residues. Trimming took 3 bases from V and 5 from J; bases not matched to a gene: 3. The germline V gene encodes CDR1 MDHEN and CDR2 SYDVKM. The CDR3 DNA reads TGTGCCAGCAGTTTTTTCAGGGGGACCGGGGAGCTGTTTTTT. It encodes CASSFFRGTGELFF.

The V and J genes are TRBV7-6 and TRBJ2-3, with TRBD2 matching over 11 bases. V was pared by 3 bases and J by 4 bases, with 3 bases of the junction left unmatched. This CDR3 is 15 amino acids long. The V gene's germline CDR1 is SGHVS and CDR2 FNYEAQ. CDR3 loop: CASSFVAGGSDTQYF. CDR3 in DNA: TGTGCCAGCAGCTTCGTAGCGGGGGGGTCAGATACGCAGTATTTT.

The CDR3 region is CASSATGSPYEQYF. The CDR3 DNA reads as TGTGCCAGCAGTGCCACAGGATCCCCCTACGAGCAGTACTTC. The chain has TRBV28 and TRBJ2-7; maybe TRBD1 (5 bases). Trimming pared 5 bases from V and 2 bases from J, leaving 13 bases between. This CDR3 has 14 amino acids. The germline V gene has CDR1 MDHEN and CDR2 SYDVKM.

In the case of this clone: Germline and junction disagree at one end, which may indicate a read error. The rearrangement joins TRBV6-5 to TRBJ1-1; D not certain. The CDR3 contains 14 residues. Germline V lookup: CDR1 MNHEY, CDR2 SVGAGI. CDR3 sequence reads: CASSYFGENAEAFF. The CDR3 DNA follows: TGTGCCAGCAGTTATTTTGGGGAGAACGCTGAAGCTTTCTTT.

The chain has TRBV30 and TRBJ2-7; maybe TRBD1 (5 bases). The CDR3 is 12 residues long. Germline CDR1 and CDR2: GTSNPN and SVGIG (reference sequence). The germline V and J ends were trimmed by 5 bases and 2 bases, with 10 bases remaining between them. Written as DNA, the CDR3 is TGTGCCTGGGCGGACACCCCCTACGAGCAGTACTTC. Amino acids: CAWADTPYEQYF.

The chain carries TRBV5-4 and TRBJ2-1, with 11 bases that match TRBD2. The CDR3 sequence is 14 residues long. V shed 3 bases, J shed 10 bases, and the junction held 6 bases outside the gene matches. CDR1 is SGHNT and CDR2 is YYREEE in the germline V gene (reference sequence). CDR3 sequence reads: CASSSTSGGPEQFF. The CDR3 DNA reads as TGTGCCAGCAGCTCTACTAGCGGGGGCCCGGAGCAGTTCTTC.

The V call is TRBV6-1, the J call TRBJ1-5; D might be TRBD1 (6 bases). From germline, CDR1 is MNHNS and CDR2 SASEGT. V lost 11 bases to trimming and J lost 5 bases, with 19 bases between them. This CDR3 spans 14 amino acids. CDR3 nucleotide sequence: TGTGCCGGGGGAACAGGGAAAGAAGATCAGCCCCAGCATTTT. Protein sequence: CAGGTGKEDQPQHF.

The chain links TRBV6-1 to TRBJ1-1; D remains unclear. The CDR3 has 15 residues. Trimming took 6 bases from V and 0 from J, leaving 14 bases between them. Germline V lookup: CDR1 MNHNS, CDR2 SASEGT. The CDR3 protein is CASRRRTDMNTEAFF. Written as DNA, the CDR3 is TGTGCCAGCAGGCGTAGGACGGATATGAACACTGAAGCTTTCTTT.

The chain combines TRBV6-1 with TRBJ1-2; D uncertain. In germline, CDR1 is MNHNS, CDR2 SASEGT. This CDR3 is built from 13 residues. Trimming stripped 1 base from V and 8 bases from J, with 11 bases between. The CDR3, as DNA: TGTGCCAGCAGTGAAGTTAGGGCCAACGGCTACACCTTC. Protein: CASSEVRANGYTF.